A selection of T cell receptor beta chains follows, all from one sample in a study of beta chain features in type 1 diabetes. Using immunoSEQ multiplex PCR, the repertoire was profiled, and TCRdb retains in-frame clones only, with some absent. This sample has around 100,000 clones, with 25% to 35% found just once. The sample comprised central memory CD4+ T cells from blood. The receptors come from a woman aged 18-35 years with type 1 diabetes. CDR3s include the opening cysteine and the closing phenylalanine or tryptophan. A D gene is named only where the DNA matches it firmly. Only part of the rows carry a size: once, few, many, or a class if the clone is expanded.

v_gene	j_gene	d_gene	abundance	CDR3aa	CDR3nt
TRBV29-1	TRBJ2-5	TRBD1	few	CSSGTGRQETQYF	TGCAGTTCCGGGACAGGACGACAAGAGACCCAGTACTTC
TRBV7-9	TRBJ2-5	-	once	CASSSAGDQETQYF	TGTGCCAGCAGCTCGGCAGGGGACCAAGAGACCCAGTACTTC
TRBV11-2	TRBJ2-2	TRBD1	-	CASSVQGTGELFF	TGTGCCAGCAGCGTACAGGGGACCGGGGAGCTGTTTTTT
TRBV7-2	TRBJ2-3	TRBD1	-	CASSPPGQGMTDTQYF	TGTGCCAGCAGCCCGCCGGGACAGGGAATGACAGATACGCAGTATTTT
TRBV7-3	TRBJ1-4	-	-	CASSLRHATNEKLFF	TGTGCCAGCAGCTTGAGACACGCAACTAATGAAAAACTGTTTTTT
TRBV18	TRBJ2-1	TRBD2	-	CASSPGASGWAYNEQFF	TGTGCCAGCTCACCGGGGGCTAGCGGGTGGGCCTACAATGAGCAGTTCTTC
TRBV2	TRBJ1-5	TRBD1	many	CASSSTGGRQPQHF	TGTGCCAGCAGCAGTACAGGGGGCCGGCAGCCCCAGCATTTT
TRBV7-2	TRBJ2-5	TRBD2	-	CASSSTSGQETQYF	TGTGCCAGCAGCTCGACTAGCGGGCAAGAGACCCAGTACTTC
TRBV11-2	TRBJ1-1	TRBD1	-	CASTRQGHTEAFF	TGTGCCAGCACCCGACAGGGACACACTGAAGCTTTCTTT
TRBV4-1	TRBJ2-1	TRBD1	few	CASSHASGGPDSEQFF	TGCGCCAGCAGCCACGCCTCAGGGGGCCCCGACAGTGAGCAGTTCTTC
TRBV28	TRBJ2-1	-	few	CASESRSFPTSYNEQFF	TGTGCCAGCGAATCCCGGTCTTTCCCAACCTCCTACAATGAGCAGTTCTTC
TRBV2	TRBJ2-7	TRBD1	-	CASRRQGMPYEQYF	TGTGCCAGCAGGAGACAGGGAATGCCCTACGAGCAGTACTTC
TRBV14	TRBJ2-1	TRBD1	few	CASRLPGQGVNNEQFF	TGTGCCAGCAGGCTTCCGGGACAGGGCGTAAACAATGAGCAGTTCTTC
TRBV4-2	TRBJ1-4	-	few	CASSPPVLNEKLFF	TGTGCCAGCAGCCCGCCGGTCCTAAATGAAAAACTGTTTTTT
TRBV28	TRBJ2-7	TRBD1	few	CASSLDVGTGIYEQYF	TGTGCCAGCAGTTTAGATGTAGGGACAGGGATTTACGAGCAGTACTTC
TRBV28	TRBJ1-1	TRBD1	-	CASRPGQPNTEAFF	TGTGCCAGCAGGCCGGGACAGCCGAACACTGAAGCTTTCTTT
TRBV13	TRBJ2-3	-	-	CASSFQPSTSDTQYF	TGTGCCAGCAGCTTCCAACCCAGTACGTCAGATACGCAGTATTTT
TRBV7-8	TRBJ1-5	-	few	CASSPTGTGQPQHF	TGTGCCAGCAGTCCCACAGGGACGGGGCAGCCCCAGCATTTT
TRBV5-1	TRBJ2-5	TRBD2	few	CASSREQGRPSGGKRETQYF	TGCGCCAGCAGTCGTGAACAGGGTCGACCGAGCGGGGGGAAAAGAGAGACCCAGTACTTC
TRBV7-2	TRBJ1-1	-	-	CASSRDSTNTEAFF	TGTGCCAGCAGCCGAGACAGCACGAACACTGAAGCTTTCTTT
TRBV7-2	TRBJ2-5	TRBD2	-	CASSLSGNQETQYF	TGTGCCAGCAGCTTAAGCGGGAACCAAGAGACCCAGTACTTC
TRBV12-5	TRBJ2-3	-	-	CASGLTGSDTQYF	TGTGCTAGTGGTTTGACCGGTTCAGATACGCAGTATTTT
TRBV29-1	TRBJ1-1	TRBD1	-	CSVFGQANTEAFF	TGCAGCGTTTTTGGACAGGCTAACACTGAAGCTTTCTTT
TRBV5-4	TRBJ2-6	-	-	CASSPITGSSGANVLTF	TGTGCCAGCAGTCCCATTACGGGGAGCTCTGGGGCCAACGTCCTGACTTTC
TRBV29-1	TRBJ2-1	TRBD1	few	CSAGKGDRGLSHEQFF	TGCAGCGCTGGAAAAGGGGACAGGGGGCTCTCCCATGAGCAGTTCTTC
TRBV14	TRBJ2-1	-	-	CASSLEEEQFF	TGTGCCAGCAGCCTAGAAGAGGAGCAGTTCTTC
TRBV19	TRBJ1-5	TRBD1	-	CASSIGRQGNQPQHF	TGTGCCAGTAGTATAGGGAGACAGGGTAATCAGCCCCAGCATTTT
TRBV4-3	TRBJ2-1	TRBD2	-	CASSQALAGAPYNEQFF	TGCGCCAGCAGCCAAGCTCTAGCGGGAGCCCCCTACAATGAGCAGTTCTTC
TRBV28	TRBJ2-3	TRBD2	few	CASSTAFGLATTDTQYF	TGTGCCAGCAGTACCGCGTTCGGACTAGCCACCACAGATACGCAGTATTTT
TRBV18	TRBJ2-5	-	-	CASSPDPLRGQYF	TGTGCCAGCTCACCGGACCCGCTTAGGGGCCAGTACTTC
TRBV4-1	TRBJ1-2	-	-	CASSQIRLGSGYTF	TGCGCCAGCAGCCAAATTCGCTTGGGCTCTGGCTACACCTTC
TRBV4-2	TRBJ2-1	TRBD2	few	CASSQDGYLGWREGYNEQFF	TGTGCCAGCAGCCAAGACGGTTATTTAGGTTGGCGGGAGGGATACAATGAGCAGTTCTTC
TRBV20-1	TRBJ2-7	-	-	CSAGRTIEQYF	TGCAGTGCTGGCCGGACTATCGAGCAGTACTTC
TRBV28	TRBJ1-4	-	-	CASNTGGKLFF	TGTGCCAGCAATACGGGAGGAAAACTGTTTTTT
TRBV7-7	TRBJ2-2	TRBD1	-	CASSPLEGQGYTGELFF	TGTGCCAGCAGCCCTCTTGAGGGACAGGGATACACCGGGGAGCTGTTTTTT
TRBV7-2	TRBJ2-5	TRBD2	-	CASSPPRTSGLETQYF	TGTGCCAGCAGCCCACCTAGGACTAGCGGGTTGGAGACCCAGTACTTC
TRBV30	TRBJ1-2	TRBD1	once	CAWSPGQNYGYTF	TGTGCCTGGAGTCCGGGACAGAACTATGGCTACACCTTC
TRBV7-8	TRBJ1-5	-	few	CASSYGGGRKDNQPQHF	TGTGCCAGCAGCTACGGGGGGGGGAGAAAAGACAATCAGCCCCAGCATTTT
TRBV18	TRBJ2-7	-	-	CASSERGGEQYF	TGTGCCAGCTCAGAAAGGGGGGGCGAGCAGTACTTC
TRBV5-1	TRBJ2-1	-	few	CASSLVPTSEQFF	TGCGCCAGCAGCTTGGTGCCGACTAGTGAGCAGTTCTTC
TRBV14	TRBJ2-1	-	-	CASSQGAGPYNEQFF	TGTGCCAGCAGCCAGGGGGCAGGACCCTACAATGAGCAGTTCTTC
TRBV29-1	TRBJ2-5	-	few	CSVDSGVETQYF	TGCAGCGTTGATTCAGGGGTGGAGACCCAGTACTTC
TRBV5-1	TRBJ2-3	TRBD2	-	CASSSGTSGSIDTQYF	TGCGCCAGCAGCTCGGGGACTAGCGGGAGTATAGATACGCAGTATTTT
TRBV5-1	TRBJ1-2	-	-	CASSFGGNYGYTF	TGCGCCAGCAGCTTCGGGGGGAACTATGGCTACACCTTC
TRBV7-9	TRBJ1-4	-	-	CASSPSRSGPEKLFF	TGTGCCAGCAGCCCCAGCAGAAGCGGTCCTGAAAAACTGTTTTTT
TRBV6-5	TRBJ1-2	-	-	CASSYSGGVGGYTF	TGTGCCAGCAGTTACTCGGGGGGAGTAGGTGGCTACACCTTC
TRBV18	TRBJ1-2	TRBD1	-	CASSPLGQALGYGYTF	TGTGCCAGCTCACCTTTAGGACAGGCCTTGGGCTATGGCTACACCTTC
TRBV2	TRBJ1-5	-	few	CASSERRGGQPQHF	TGTGCCAGCAGTGAGCGGAGGGGGGGGCAGCCCCAGCATTTT
TRBV6-5	TRBJ2-1	-	few	CASSNPFSEQFF	TGTGCCAGCAGTAACCCCTTTAGTGAGCAGTTCTTC
TRBV19	TRBJ2-1	TRBD2	-	CASSISGVAGGGYNEQFF	TGTGCCAGTAGTATTTCGGGAGTAGCGGGAGGTGGTTACAATGAGCAGTTCTTC
TRBV5-4	TRBJ1-2	TRBD1	few	CASSTYRGDIYGYTF	TGTGCCAGCAGCACTTACAGGGGCGATATTTATGGCTACACCTTC
TRBV28	TRBJ2-3	TRBD2	-	CASSFTRSGMSTDTQYF	TGTGCCAGCAGTTTCACCCGTAGCGGGATGAGCACAGATACGCAGTATTTT